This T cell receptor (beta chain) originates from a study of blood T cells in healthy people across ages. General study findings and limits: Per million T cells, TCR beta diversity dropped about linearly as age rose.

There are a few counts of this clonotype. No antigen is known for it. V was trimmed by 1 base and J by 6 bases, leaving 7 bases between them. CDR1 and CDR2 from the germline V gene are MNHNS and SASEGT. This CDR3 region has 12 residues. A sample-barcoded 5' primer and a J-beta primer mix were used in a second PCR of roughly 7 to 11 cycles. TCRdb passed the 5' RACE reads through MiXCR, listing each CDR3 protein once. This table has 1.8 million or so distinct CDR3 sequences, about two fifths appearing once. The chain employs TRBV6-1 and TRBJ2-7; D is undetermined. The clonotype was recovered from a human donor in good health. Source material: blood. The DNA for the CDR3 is TGTGCCAGCAGTGAAGGCCACCTCGAGCAGTACTTC. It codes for CASSEGHLEQYF.